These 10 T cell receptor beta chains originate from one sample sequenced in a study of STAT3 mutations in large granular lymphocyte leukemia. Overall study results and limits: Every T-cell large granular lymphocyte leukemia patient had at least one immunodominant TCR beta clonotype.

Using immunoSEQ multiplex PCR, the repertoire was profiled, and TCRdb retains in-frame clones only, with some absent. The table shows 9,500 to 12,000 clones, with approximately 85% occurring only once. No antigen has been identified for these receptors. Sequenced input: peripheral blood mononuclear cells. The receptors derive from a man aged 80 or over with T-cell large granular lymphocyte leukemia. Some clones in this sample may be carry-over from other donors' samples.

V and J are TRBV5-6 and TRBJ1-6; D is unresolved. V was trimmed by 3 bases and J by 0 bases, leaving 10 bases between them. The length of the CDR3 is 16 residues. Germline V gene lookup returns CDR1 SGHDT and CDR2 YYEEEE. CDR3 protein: CASSSREGSYNSPLHF. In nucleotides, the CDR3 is TGTGCCAGCAGCTCCCGGGAGGGCTCCTATAATTCACCCCTCCACTTT.

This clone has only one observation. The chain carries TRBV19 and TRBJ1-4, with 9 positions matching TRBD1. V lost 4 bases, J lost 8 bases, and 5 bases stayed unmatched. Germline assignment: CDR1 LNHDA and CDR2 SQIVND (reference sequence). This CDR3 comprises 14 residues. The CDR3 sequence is CASSTQGAEEKLFF. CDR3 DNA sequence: TGTGCCAGTAGTACACAGGGGGCCGAGGAAAAACTGTTTTTT.

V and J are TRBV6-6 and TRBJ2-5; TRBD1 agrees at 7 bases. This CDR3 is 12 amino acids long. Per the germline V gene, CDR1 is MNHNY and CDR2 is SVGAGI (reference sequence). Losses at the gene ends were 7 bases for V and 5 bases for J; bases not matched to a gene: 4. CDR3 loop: CASNTGDETQYF. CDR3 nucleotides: TGTGCCAGCAACACAGGGGACGAGACCCAGTACTTC.

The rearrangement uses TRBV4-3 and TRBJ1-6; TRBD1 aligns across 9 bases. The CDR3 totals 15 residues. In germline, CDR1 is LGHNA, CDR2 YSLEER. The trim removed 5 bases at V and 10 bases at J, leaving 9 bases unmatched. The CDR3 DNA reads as TGCGCCAGCAGCAAACAGGGGGCCCTTGGGTCACCCCTCCACTTT. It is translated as CASSKQGALGSPLHF.

The CDR3 region has the DNA TGTGCCTGGAACGATAGGGGACAGGAGTTTGACCAGTACTTC. This codes for CAWNDRGQEFDQYF. The genes are TRBV30 and TRBJ2-5; TRBD1 aligns across 8 bases. The CDR3 loop spans 14 amino acids. CDR1 GTSNPN and CDR2 SVGIG come from the germline V gene (reference sequence). Trimming cost V 4 bases and J 10 bases; bases outside gene matches: 14.

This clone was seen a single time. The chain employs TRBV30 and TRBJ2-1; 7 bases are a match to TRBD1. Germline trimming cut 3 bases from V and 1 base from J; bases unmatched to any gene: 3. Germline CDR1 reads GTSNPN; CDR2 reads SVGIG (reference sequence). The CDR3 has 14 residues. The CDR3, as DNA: TGTGCCTGGAGGGTACAGGGGTCCTACAATGAGCAGTTCTTC. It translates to CAWRVQGSYNEQFF.

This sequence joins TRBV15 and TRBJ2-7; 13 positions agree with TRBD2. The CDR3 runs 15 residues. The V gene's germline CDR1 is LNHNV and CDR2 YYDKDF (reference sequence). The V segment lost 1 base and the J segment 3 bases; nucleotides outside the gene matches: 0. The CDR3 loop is CATSRGTSGGYEQYF. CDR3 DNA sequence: TGTGCCACCAGCAGAGGGACTAGCGGGGGCTACGAGCAGTACTTC. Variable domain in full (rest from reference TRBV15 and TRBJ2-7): DAMVIQNPRYQVTQFGKPVTLSCSQTLNHNVMYWYQQKSSQAPKLLFHYYDKDFNNEADTPDNFQSRRPNTSFCFLDIRSPGLGDTAMYLCATSRGTSGGYEQYFGPGTRLTVT.

The CDR3 spells CASSQERGGATARQFF. The CDR3, as DNA: TGTGCCAGCAGCCAGGAACGGGGCGGGGCCACTGCCCGGCAGTTCTTC. The chain employs TRBV4-2 and TRBJ2-1, with D perhaps TRBD2 (6 bases). This CDR3 is built from 16 residues. Germline V lookup: CDR1 LGHNA, CDR2 YNFKEQ. V dropped 3 bases and J dropped 12 bases, with 24 bases sitting between them.

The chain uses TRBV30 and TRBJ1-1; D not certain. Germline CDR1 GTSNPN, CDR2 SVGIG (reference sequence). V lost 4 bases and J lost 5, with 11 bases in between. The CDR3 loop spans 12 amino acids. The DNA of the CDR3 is TGTGCCTGGAAAGGAGTCTGGACTGAAGCTTTCTTT. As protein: CAWKGVWTEAFF.

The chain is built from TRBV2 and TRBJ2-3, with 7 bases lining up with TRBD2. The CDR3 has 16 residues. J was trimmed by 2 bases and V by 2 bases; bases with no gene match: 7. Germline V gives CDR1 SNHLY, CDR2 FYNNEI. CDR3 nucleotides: TGTGCCAGCAGTGAACTGGCTAGCGGTATCACAGATACGCAGTATTTT. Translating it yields CASSELASGITDTQYF.